The 21 T cell receptor beta chains below all came from one sample that was sequenced in a study of cytomegalovirus exposure and HLA in healthy donors. The PCR made use of 60 Vbeta and 13 Jbeta primers. Some clones are missing from TCRdb's copy, which holds only in-frame ones; the method was immunoSEQ multiplex PCR. Of about 99,000 clones in the sample, 10% were seen once. The sequenced material came from PBMCs. The source of these receptors is a man aged 40-49 years in good health and CMV-seropositive.

The chain employs TRBV29-1 and TRBJ1-3, with a weak D call TRBD1 (5 bases). The V gene lost 4 bases and the J gene lost 3 bases, with 13 bases spanning the gap. Germline CDR1 reads SQVTM; CDR2 reads ANQGSEA. This CDR3 is 14 amino acids long. CDR3 DNA sequence: TGCAGCGTTGTGGTACAGGCTAGTGGAAACACCATATATTTT. This translates into CSVVVQASGNTIYF.

Turning to this clone: Mismatch with germline at one junction end may stem from a read error. This sample also contains other DNA sequences that code for the same CDR3. The chain has TRBV30 and TRBJ1-1, with D maybe TRBD1 (6 bases). The CDR3 sequence is 12 residues long. From germline, CDR1 is GTSNPN and CDR2 SVGIG (reference sequence). The CDR3 here is CAWIVGAGEPGF. Here the CDR3 DNA reads TGTGCATGGATCGTCGGAGCAGGGGAACCCGGTTTT.

This rearrangement joins TRBV7-9 to TRBJ1-1, with TRBD1 matching 7 bases. Germline loops: CDR1 SEHNR, CDR2 FQNEAQ (reference sequence). There are 16 residues in the CDR3. Trimming removed 6 bases from V and 1 base from J; junction bases left unmatched: 11. The chain's CDR3 is CASRPPRRGANTEAFF. CDR3 coding DNA: TGTGCCAGCAGGCCCCCCCGCAGGGGGGCGAACACTGAAGCTTTCTTT.

This clone was seen only a few times. The chain is built from TRBV7-9 and TRBJ2-2, with D hard to call. Trimming removed 5 bases at V and 8 bases at J, with 12 bases between. This CDR3 region has 13 residues. The germline gives CDR1 SEHNR, CDR2 FQNEAQ (reference sequence). CDR3 in DNA: TGTGCCAGCAGCCTACCCTCCACTGGGGAGCTGTTTTTT. This codes for CASSLPSTGELFF.

The chain is built from TRBV28 and TRBJ2-7; 10 bases agree with TRBD2. V dropped 4 bases and J dropped 0; count of bases not matched to a gene: 9. Germline CDR1 and CDR2: MDHEN and SYDVKM. The CDR3 runs to 17 residues. CDR3 coding DNA: TGTGCCAGCAGTTCCTTGGGACTAGCGCTAAGCTCCTACGAGCAGTACTTC. This encodes CASSSLGLALSSYEQYF. Supplemented by reference TRBV28 and TRBJ2-7, the full variable domain reads DVKVTQSSRYLVKRTGEKVFLECVQDMDHENMFWYRQDPGLGLRLIYFSYDVKMKEKGDIPEGYSVSREKKERFSLILESASTNQTSMYLCASSSLGLALSSYEQYFGPGTRLTVT.

This clone turned up a few times. This sequence joins TRBV6-1 and TRBJ2-7; 12 bases agree with TRBD2. There are 16 residues in the CDR3. The trim removed 4 bases at V and 0 bases at J, leaving 4 bases unmatched. Germline assignment: CDR1 MNHNS and CDR2 SASEGT. The CDR3 reads CASSALAGGPSYEQYF. DNA of the CDR3: TGTGCCAGCAGTGCTCTAGCGGGAGGGCCCTCCTACGAGCAGTACTTC.

The chain is built from TRBV7-8 and TRBJ1-1; perhaps TRBD1 as D (5 bases). The CDR3 contains 15 residues. Germline assignment: CDR1 SGHVS and CDR2 FQNEAQ. Trimming shortened V by 1 base and J by 3 bases, and 12 bases separated the two germline ends. The CDR3 DNA follows: TGTGCCAGCAGCTTAGTTTCAGGGAGGGACACTGAAGCTTTCTTT. Its protein is CASSLVSGRDTEAFF.

The rearrangement uses TRBV4-1 and TRBJ2-7, with D possibly being TRBD2 (6 bases). Deletions cut 5 bases from V and 7 bases from J, with 9 bases between. The CDR3 has 11 amino acids. Germline V gene sequence: CDR1 MGHRA, CDR2 YSYEKL. CDR3 nucleotide sequence: TGCGCCAGCAGCTGGGGGGTTGAGCAGTACTTC. Translation gives CASSWGVEQYF.

The J gene is TRBJ2-6, the V gene TRBV5-1; 9 bases are a match to TRBD1. Germline V lookup: CDR1 SGHRS, CDR2 YFSETQ. Losses at the gene ends were 5 bases for V and 2 bases for J; bases not matched to a gene: 20. The CDR3 runs to 21 residues. CDR3 protein: CASSSYRDREIPYPGANVLTF. The CDR3 region has the DNA TGCGCCAGCAGTTCCTACCGGGACAGGGAAATACCTTATCCTGGGGCCAACGTCCTGACTTTC.

The V and J genes are TRBV5-1 and TRBJ2-5; the D is unclear. Trimming pared 0 bases from V and 4 bases from J, leaving 4 bases between. Per germline, CDR1 SGHRS and CDR2 YFSETQ. This CDR3 contains 12 residues. The chain's CDR3 is CASSLAGETQYF. CDR3 DNA sequence: TGCGCCAGCAGCTTGGCGGGAGAGACCCAGTACTTC.

The chain combines TRBV28 with TRBJ1-1; the match to TRBD1 covers 9 bases. Germline V lookup: CDR1 MDHEN, CDR2 SYDVKM. J lost 1 base, V lost 4 bases, and 4 bases had no gene match. This CDR3 is built from 15 residues. The CDR3 spells CASSSGDRENTEAFF. DNA for the CDR3: TGTGCCAGCAGTTCCGGGGACAGGGAGAACACTGAAGCTTTCTTT.

This clone has a handful of counts. The rearrangement links TRBV27 to TRBJ2-1; TRBD2 is a possible D gene (6 bases). The CDR3 loop spans 15 amino acids. Trimming took off 6 bases at V and 7 bases at J, with 19 bases between the two ends. CDR1 is MNHEY, CDR2 SMNVEV, per germline (reference sequence). CDR3 region: CASRYPGLRGNEQFF. The CDR3 region has the DNA TGTGCCAGCAGATACCCGGGACTGCGTGGAAATGAGCAGTTCTTC.

This chain links TRBV5-1 with TRBJ2-1; D is perhaps TRBD2 (6 bases). Between the trimmed V and J ends, which lost 5 bases and 7 bases, there was a span of 19 bases. Germline V gene lookup returns CDR1 SGHRS and CDR2 YFSETQ. The CDR3 extends over 15 amino acids. This CDR3 reads CASRKRASETNEQFF. CDR3 sequence (DNA): TGCGCCAGCAGAAAACGGGCTAGCGAGACAAATGAGCAGTTCTTC.

The V call is TRBV6-5, the J call TRBJ2-3; possible D gene TRBD1, 5 bases. CDR3 size: 14 residues. Trimming removed 4 bases at V and 2 bases at J, with 10 bases between. Germline assignment: CDR1 MNHEY and CDR2 SVGAGI. For the CDR3, the DNA is TGTGCCAGCAGTTCACCAGGGCACACAGATACGCAGTATTTT. This sequence encodes CASSSPGHTDTQYF.

J is TRBJ2-7 and V is TRBV7-8; 12 bases map to TRBD1. CDR1 and CDR2 from the germline V gene are SGHVS and FQNEAQ. Trimming took 4 bases from V and 2 from J; bases not matched to a gene: 3. CDR3 length: 15 residues. This chain's CDR3 is CASSSRDRGPYEQYF. The CDR3 region has the DNA TGTGCCAGCAGCTCACGGGACAGGGGGCCCTACGAGCAGTACTTC.

A few counts support this clone. This sequence joins TRBV10-2 and TRBJ1-2, with D unresolved. The CDR3 length is 13 residues. CDR1 is WSHSY, CDR2 SAAADI, per germline. V lost 1 base and J lost 4, with 7 bases in between. CDR3 DNA: TGCGCCAGCAGTGAGTTACTCATCTATGGCTACACCTTC. This codes for CASSELLIYGYTF.

This clone was observed a handful of times. The chain uses TRBV25-1 and TRBJ1-6; D is uncertain. The CDR3 sequence is 16 residues long. Germline V gene data show CDR1 as MGHDK and CDR2 as SYGVNS. V lost 3 bases and J 0 bases, leaving 9 bases between the germline ends. This CDR3 reads CASSESASSYNSPLHF. CDR3 nucleotides: TGTGCCAGCAGTGAGTCCGCGAGCTCCTATAATTCACCCCTCCACTTT.

Only a few counts were recorded for this clone. The V gene is TRBV6-5, the J gene TRBJ2-7; tentatively, D is TRBD2 (6 bases). This CDR3 has 14 residues. In germline, CDR1 is MNHEY, CDR2 SVGAGI. V was trimmed by 4 bases and J by 5 bases, leaving 15 bases between them. As DNA, the CDR3 is TGTGCCAGCAGTTCTCCGGGACTGCGGGACGAGCAGTACTTC. Translating it yields CASSSPGLRDEQYF.

The rearrangement links TRBV5-1 to TRBJ2-5; the D is unclear. Trimming removed 4 bases from V and 1 base from J, with 14 bases in between. Germline assignment: CDR1 SGHRS and CDR2 YFSETQ. The CDR3 totals 15 residues. CDR3 nucleotides: TGCGCCAGCAGCCCTCCATCCGGTCTCCAAGAGACCCAGTACTTC. Amino acid sequence: CASSPPSGLQETQYF.

Comments on this clone: The same CDR3 can be traced to other DNA sequences in this sample. The chain couples TRBV6-4 to TRBJ2-3; unclear D gene. The CDR3 is 13 amino acids. Germline V CDR1 and CDR2: MRHNA, SNTAGT. The V end lost 4 bases, the J end lost 1 base, and 6 bases lay between the germline ends. CDR3 sequence: CASSASGTDTQYF. The CDR3 DNA follows: TGTGCCAGCAGTGCGAGTGGCACAGATACGCAGTATTTT.

The chain combines TRBV6-1 with TRBJ2-7, with a weak D call TRBD2 (5 bases). V was clipped by 3 bases and J by 0 bases, with 12 bases between them. The CDR3 is made up of 15 amino acids. From germline, CDR1 is MNHNS and CDR2 SASEGT. This CDR3 is CASSDPGVHSYEQYF. As DNA, the CDR3 is TGTGCCAGCAGTGATCCCGGGGTCCACTCCTACGAGCAGTACTTC.